The clone carrying this T cell receptor beta chain was counted only a few times. The antigen remains undetermined. The sample is drawn from a study of T-cell reconstitution after alpha-beta-depleted transplantation in children. Study-wide results and limits: T-cell counts and diversity at one year post-transplant came mainly from newly produced T cells. TCRbeta diversity was high at day 60 in some patients (a result of surviving recipient T cells and thymic progenitors). Expanded graft clones, several hundred of them, were reportedly the source of alpha-beta T cells about two months after transplant.

Preparation of the TCRbeta library involved a method that used unique molecular identifiers. TCRdb itself ran the PCR reads through MiXCR, one entry per CDR3 protein. The data show 250,000 to 400,000 distinct CDR3 sequences, 23% seen once. Germline CDR1 is MNHEY and CDR2 is SMNVEV (reference sequence). The trim removed 2 bases at V and 5 bases at J, leaving 6 bases unmatched. CDR3 length: 15 amino acids. The V gene is TRBV27, the J gene TRBJ2-3, with 8 bases lining up with TRBD2. The sample was PBMCs, mostly from graft donor cells, taken 180 days after TCRalphabeta/CD19-depleted stem cell transplant. This clonotype was obtained from a male patient younger than 18 who had a stem cell transplant for acute lymphoblastic leukemia, so the T cells may come from the graft donor. CDR3 in amino acids: CASSLGGRLRDTQYF. The CDR3 nucleotides are TGTGCCAGCAGTTTAGGCGGGAGGCTAAGAGATACGCAGTATTTT.